The source of this T cell receptor (beta chain) is a study of T cell responses to AZD1222 COVID-19 vaccine. The overall study: Second-dose groups at about 4 or about 12 weeks were pooled.

This CDR3 is 15 amino acids long. Profiling relied on immunoSEQ multiplex PCR, and the TCRdb table lists in-frame clones only, not all of them. The table has more than 65,000 clones, roughly 90% seen once. The specimen comprised peripheral blood, sampled on day 0 of AZD1222 vaccination. The sequence was obtained from an adult in good health. The rearrangement links TRBV21-1 to TRBJ1-4. TRBV21-1 is labeled a pseudogene. CDR3 protein: CASSLGGQEYEKLFF. The CDR3 DNA reads TGTGCCAGCAGCCTCGGGGGGCAGGAGTATGAAAAACTGTTTTTT.